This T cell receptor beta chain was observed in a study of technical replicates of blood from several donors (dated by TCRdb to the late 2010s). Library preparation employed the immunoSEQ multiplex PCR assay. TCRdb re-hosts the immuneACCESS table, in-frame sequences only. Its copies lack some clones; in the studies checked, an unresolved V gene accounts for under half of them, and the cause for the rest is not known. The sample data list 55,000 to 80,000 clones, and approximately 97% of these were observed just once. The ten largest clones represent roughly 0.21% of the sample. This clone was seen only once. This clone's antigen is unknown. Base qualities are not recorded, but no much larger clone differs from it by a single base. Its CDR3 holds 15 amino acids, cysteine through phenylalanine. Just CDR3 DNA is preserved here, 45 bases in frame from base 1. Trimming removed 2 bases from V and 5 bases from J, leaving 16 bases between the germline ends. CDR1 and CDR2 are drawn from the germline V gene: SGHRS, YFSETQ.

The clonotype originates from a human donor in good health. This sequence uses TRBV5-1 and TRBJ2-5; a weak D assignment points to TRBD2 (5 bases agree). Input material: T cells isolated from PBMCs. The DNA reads TGCGCCAGCAGCTTAAACCTAGCAGGTGGGGAGACCCAGTACTTC. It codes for CASSLNLAGGETQYF.